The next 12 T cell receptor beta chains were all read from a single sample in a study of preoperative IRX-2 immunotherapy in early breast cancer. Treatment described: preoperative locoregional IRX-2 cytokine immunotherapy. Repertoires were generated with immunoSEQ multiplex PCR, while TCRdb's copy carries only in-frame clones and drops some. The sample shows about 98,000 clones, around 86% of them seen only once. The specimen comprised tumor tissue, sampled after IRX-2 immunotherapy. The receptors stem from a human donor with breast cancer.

The DNA of the CDR3 is TGTGCCAGCAGTTACTTGGGCACCCTCTACGAGCAGTACTTC. Translating gives CASSYLGTLYEQYF. The chain links TRBV6-7 to TRBJ2-7, with unresolved D. TRBV6-7 is placed among ORFs of uncertain function. CDR3 length: 14 amino acids. V was trimmed by 1 base and J by 3 bases, leaving 10 bases between them.

The CDR3 loop reads CAISGGMNTEAFF. CDR3 sequence (DNA): TGTGCCATCTCAGGGGGCATGAACACTGAAGCTTTCTTT. The chain couples TRBV6-8 to TRBJ1-1; 8 nucleotides align to TRBD1. Per germline, CDR1 MNHGY and CDR2 SAAAGT. Trimming at V came to 10 bases and at J to 0 bases, leaving 4 bases not matched to a gene. This CDR3 has 13 amino acids.

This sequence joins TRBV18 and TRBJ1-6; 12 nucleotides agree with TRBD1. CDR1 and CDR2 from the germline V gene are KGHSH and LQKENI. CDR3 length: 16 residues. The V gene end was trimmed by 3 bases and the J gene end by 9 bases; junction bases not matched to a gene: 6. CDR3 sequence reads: CASSPYRDRGLSPLHF. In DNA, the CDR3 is TGTGCCAGCTCACCTTACCGGGACAGGGGGCTTTCACCCCTCCACTTT.

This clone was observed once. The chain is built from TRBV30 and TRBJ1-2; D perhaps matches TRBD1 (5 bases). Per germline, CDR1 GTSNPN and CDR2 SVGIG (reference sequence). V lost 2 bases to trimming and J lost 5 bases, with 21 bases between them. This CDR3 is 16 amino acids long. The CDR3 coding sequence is TGTGCCTGGAGTCAGGGTCGGGGCATACATTCTTATGGCTACACCTTC. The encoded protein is CAWSQGRGIHSYGYTF.

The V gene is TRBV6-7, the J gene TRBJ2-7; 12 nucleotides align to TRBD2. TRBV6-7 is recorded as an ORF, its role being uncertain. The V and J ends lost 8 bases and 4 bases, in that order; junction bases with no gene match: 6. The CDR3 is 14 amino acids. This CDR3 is CASGGTSGQYEQYF. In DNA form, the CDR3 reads TGTGCCAGCGGTGGGACTAGCGGGCAATACGAGCAGTACTTC.

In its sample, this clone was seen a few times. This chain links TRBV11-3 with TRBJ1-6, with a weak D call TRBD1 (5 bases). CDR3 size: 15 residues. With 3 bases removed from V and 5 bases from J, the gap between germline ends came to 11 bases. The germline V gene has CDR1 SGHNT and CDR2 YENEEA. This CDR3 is CASSLGLGNNSPLHF. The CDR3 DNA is TGTGCCAGCAGCTTGGGACTGGGAAATAATTCACCCCTCCACTTT.

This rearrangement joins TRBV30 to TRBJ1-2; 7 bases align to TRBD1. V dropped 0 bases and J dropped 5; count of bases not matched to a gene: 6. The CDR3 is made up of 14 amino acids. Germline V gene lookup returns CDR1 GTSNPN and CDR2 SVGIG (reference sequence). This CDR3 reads CAWSVKTGQYGYTF. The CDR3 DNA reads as TGTGCCTGGAGTGTAAAAACGGGACAGTATGGCTACACCTTC.

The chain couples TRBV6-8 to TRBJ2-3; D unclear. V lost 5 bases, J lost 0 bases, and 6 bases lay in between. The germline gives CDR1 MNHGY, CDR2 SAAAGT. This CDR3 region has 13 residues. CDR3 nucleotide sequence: TGTGCCAGCAGTGTCACTAGCACAGATACGCAGTATTTT. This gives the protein CASSVTSTDTQYF.

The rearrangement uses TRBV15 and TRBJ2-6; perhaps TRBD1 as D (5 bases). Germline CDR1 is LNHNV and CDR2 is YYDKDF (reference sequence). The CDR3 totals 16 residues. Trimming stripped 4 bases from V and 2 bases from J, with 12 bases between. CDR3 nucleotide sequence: TGTGCCACCAGCATGTTCAGGGCTACTGGGGCCAACGTCCTGACTTTC. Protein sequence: CATSMFRATGANVLTF.

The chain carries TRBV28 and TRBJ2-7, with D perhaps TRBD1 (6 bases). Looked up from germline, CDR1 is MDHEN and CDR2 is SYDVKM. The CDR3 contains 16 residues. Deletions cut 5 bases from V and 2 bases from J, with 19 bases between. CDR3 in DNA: TGTGCCAGCAGTACTCAGTACAGGGCTACTACCTACGAGCAGTACTTC. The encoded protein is CASSTQYRATTYEQYF.

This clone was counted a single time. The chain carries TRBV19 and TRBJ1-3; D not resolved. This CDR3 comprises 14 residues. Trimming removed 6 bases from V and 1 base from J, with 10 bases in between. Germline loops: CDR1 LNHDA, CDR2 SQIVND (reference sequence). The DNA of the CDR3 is TGTGCCAGTAGCAATCTAGGATCTGGAAACACCATATATTTT. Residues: CASSNLGSGNTIYF. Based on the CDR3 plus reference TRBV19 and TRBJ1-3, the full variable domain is DGGITQSPKYLFRKEGQNVTLSCEQNLNHDAMYWYRQDPGQGLRLIYYSQIVNDFQKGDIAEGYSVSREKKESFPLTVTSAQKNPTAFYLCASSNLGSGNTIYFGEGSWLTVV.

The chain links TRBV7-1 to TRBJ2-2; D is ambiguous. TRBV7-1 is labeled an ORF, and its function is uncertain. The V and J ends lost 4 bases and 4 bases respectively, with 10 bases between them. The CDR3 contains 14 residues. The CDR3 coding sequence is TGTGCCAGCAGCTTAATAGGGTCCACCGGGGAGCTGTTTTTT. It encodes CASSLIGSTGELFF.